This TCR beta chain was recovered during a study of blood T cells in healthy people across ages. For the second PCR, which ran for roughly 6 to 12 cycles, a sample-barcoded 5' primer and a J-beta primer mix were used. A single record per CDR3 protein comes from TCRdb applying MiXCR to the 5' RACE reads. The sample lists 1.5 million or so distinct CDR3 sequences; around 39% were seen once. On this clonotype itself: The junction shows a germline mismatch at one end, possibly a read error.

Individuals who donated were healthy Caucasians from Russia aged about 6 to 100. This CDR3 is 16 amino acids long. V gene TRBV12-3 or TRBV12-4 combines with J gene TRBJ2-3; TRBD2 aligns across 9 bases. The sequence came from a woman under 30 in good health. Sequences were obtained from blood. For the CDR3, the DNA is TGTGCCAGCAGCTTAGGTGGGTCTAGCGGGGCAGATACGCAGTATTTT. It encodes CASSLGGSSGADTQYF.